The rows below give T cell receptor beta chains drawn from one sample of a study of T cells after yellow fever vaccination. One entry per CDR3 protein results from TCRdb running MiXCR on the 5' RACE reads. The data contain some 500,000 distinct CDR3 sequences, about 13% of them singletons. The sequenced sample was PBMCs, obtained on the day of the yellow fever booster vaccination. These receptor sequences come from a man younger than 45 who received the YFV17D yellow fever vaccine. CDR3s include the opening cysteine and the closing phenylalanine or tryptophan. The order of the fields is V gene, J gene, clone size, D gene, CDR3 protein, CDR3 DNA. A D gene is named only where the DNA matches it firmly. Only part of the rows carry a size: once, few, many, or a class if the clone is expanded.

>TRBV12-3/TRBV12-4|TRBJ2-7|few|TRBD2
CASSPGGDGYEQYF
TGTGCCAGCAGTCCGGGGGGGGACGGCTACGAGCAGTACTTC
>TRBV6-2/TRBV6-3|TRBJ2-5|many|.
CASSPGEETQYF
TGTGCCAGCAGTCCCGGCGAAGAGACCCAGTACTTC
>TRBV29-1|TRBJ1-1|.|.
CSAPAQGTEAFF
TGCAGCGCTCCGGCTCAGGGGACTGAAGCTTTCTTT
>TRBV9|TRBJ2-3|.|TRBD2
CASSVATGGSGTDTQYF
TGTGCCAGCAGCGTAGCTACAGGCGGGAGCGGGACAGATACGCAGTATTTT
>TRBV15|TRBJ2-7|few|.
CATSRDITAYEQYF
TGTGCCACCAGCAGAGATATCACCGCCTACGAGCAGTACTTC
>TRBV14|TRBJ2-3|few|TRBD1
CASSRHPGQGSDTQYF
TGTGCCAGCAGCCGCCACCCGGGACAGGGTTCAGATACGCAGTATTTT
>TRBV24-1|TRBJ1-2|.|.
CATSDPVAPNYGYTF
TGTGCCACCAGTGACCCAGTGGCCCCTAACTATGGCTACACCTTC
>TRBV19|TRBJ2-2|few|.
CASLGQNTGELFF
TGTGCCAGTTTAGGACAGAACACCGGGGAGCTGTTTTTT
>TRBV20-1|TRBJ2-7|.|TRBD1
CSARVRGQAYEQYF
TGCAGTGCTAGAGTGCGTGGACAGGCCTACGAGCAGTACTTC
>TRBV5-5|TRBJ2-1|.|TRBD2
CASSIRGDAAYNEQFF
TGTGCCAGCAGCATCCGGGGGGACGCAGCCTACAATGAGCAGTTCTTC
>TRBV7-8|TRBJ2-2|few|TRBD1
CASSSGGQSYTGELFF
TGTGCCAGCAGCTCAGGGGGACAGAGTTACACCGGGGAGCTGTTTTTT